These 4 T cell receptor beta chains were sequenced from one sample in a study of tumor-infiltrating lymphocytes in localized non-small cell lung cancer. TCRdb's copy holds only in-frame clones and misses some; the assay was immunoSEQ multiplex PCR. This sample has roughly 5,100 clones, with roughly 95% found just once. Material: uninvolved lung tissue not adjacent to the tumor. The receptors here all came from a human donor with non-small cell lung cancer.

V and J are TRBV5-6 and TRBJ1-1; 12 positions agree with TRBD1. Trimming removed 3 bases from V and 4 bases from J; junction bases left unmatched: 4. The CDR3 sequence is 15 residues long. In germline, CDR1 is SGHDT, CDR2 YYEEEE. In DNA, the CDR3 is TGTGCCAGCAGCTGGGGACAGGGGGCTGGCACTGAAGCTTTCTTT. Its protein product is CASSWGQGAGTEAFF. The full variable domain, in which reference TRBV5-6 and TRBJ1-1 provide the parts outside the CDR3, is DAGVTQSPTHLIKTRGQQVTLRCSPKSGHDTVSWYQQALGQGPQFIFQYYEEEERQRGNFPDRFSGHQFPNYSSELNVNALLLGDSALYLCASSWGQGAGTEAFFGQGTRLTVV.

Only one count was recorded for this clone. This chain connects TRBV13 to TRBJ2-7; D is ambiguous. The germline gives CDR1 PRHDT, CDR2 FYEKMQ (reference sequence). This CDR3 spans 15 amino acids. V was pared by 5 bases and J by 5 bases, with 19 bases between. CDR3 region: CASSPLGPKYHEQYF. In nucleotides, the CDR3 is TGTGCCAGCAGCCCACTCGGACCTAAGTACCACGAGCAGTACTTC.

This clone was counted only a few times. The gene calls are TRBV6-4 and TRBJ2-1, with 7 bases identical to TRBD2. Trimming removed 0 bases from V and 1 base from J; junction bases left unmatched: 3. The germline gives CDR1 MRHNA, CDR2 SNTAGT. There are 16 residues in the CDR3. CDR3 bases: TGTGCCAGCAGTGACTCAGGGACTAAGTCCTACAATGAGCAGTTCTTC. The encoded protein is CASSDSGTKSYNEQFF.

V is TRBV6-1 and J is TRBJ2-3; 9 bases map to TRBD1. This CDR3 region has 18 residues. Germline-derived CDR1 and CDR2 are MNHNS and SASEGT. J gave up 5 bases and V 3 bases, and 15 bases lay outside the gene matches. The CDR3 loop is CASSEVSTGQGNQDTQYF. CDR3 DNA sequence: TGTGCCAGCAGTGAGGTAAGTACAGGACAGGGGAATCAAGATACGCAGTATTTT.